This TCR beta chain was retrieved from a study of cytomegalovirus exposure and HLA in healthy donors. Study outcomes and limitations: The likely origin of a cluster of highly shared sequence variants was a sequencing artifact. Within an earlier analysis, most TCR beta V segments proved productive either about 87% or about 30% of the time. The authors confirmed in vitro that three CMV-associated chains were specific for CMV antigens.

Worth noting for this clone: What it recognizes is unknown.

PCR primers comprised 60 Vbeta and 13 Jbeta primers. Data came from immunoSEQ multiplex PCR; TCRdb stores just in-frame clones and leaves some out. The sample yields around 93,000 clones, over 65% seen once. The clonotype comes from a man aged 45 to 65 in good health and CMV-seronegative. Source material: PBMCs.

CDR3 sequence: CASSLYPPGLSGGGTDTQYF. CDR3 DNA sequence: TGTGCCAGCAGTTTATATCCCCCAGGGTTGAGCGGAGGGGGCACAGATACGCAGTATTTT. This chain connects TRBV28 to TRBJ2-3, with TRBD2 as a possible D gene (6 bases). There are 20 residues in the CDR3. Germline loops: CDR1 MDHEN, CDR2 SYDVKM. V lost 1 base, J lost 1 base, and 24 bases lay in between.